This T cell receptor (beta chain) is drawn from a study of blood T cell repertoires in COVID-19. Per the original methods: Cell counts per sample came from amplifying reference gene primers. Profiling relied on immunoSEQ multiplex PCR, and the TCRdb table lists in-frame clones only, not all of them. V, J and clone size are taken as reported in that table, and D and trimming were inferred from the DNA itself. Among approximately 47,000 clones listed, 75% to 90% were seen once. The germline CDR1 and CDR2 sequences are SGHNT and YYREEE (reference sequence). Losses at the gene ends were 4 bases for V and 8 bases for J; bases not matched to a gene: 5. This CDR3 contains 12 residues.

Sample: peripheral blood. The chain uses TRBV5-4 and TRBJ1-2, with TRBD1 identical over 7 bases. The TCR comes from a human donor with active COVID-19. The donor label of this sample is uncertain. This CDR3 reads CASSTGQLGYTF. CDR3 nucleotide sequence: TGTGCCAGCAGCACGGGACAGCTGGGCTACACCTTC.